This record looks at one TCR beta chain sequence and its context. Its binding antigen is unknown. No much larger clonotype is one base removed from it; base qualities were not supplied. The data belong to a study of OX40 agonist ivuxolimab in advanced cancers. Regarding the study in general: Ivuxolimab, which targeted the costimulatory receptor OX40 (CD134), was an agonistic, fully human IgG2 monoclonal antibody. Prior anti-PD-1, anti-PD-L1 or anti-CTLA-4 therapy was permitted, and about two fifths of dose-escalation patients had received checkpoint inhibitors. The dose-escalation cohort was around 83% male with a mean age of around 62 years, ranging from roughly 20 to 85. Of the roughly 54 patients in dose escalation, about 20 had hepatocellular carcinoma, around 15 had melanoma, 9 had renal cell carcinoma and 9 had head and neck cancer. The point of sequencing TCRbeta in the periphery was to test whether ivuxolimab changed TCR sequence diversity and drove clonal T-cell expansion. The paper covers the monotherapy dose-escalation part of the phase I ivuxolimab trial, which included N of about 56 patients. Partial responses were achieved by three dose-escalation patients, of whom one had hepatocellular carcinoma and two had cutaneous melanoma. Intravenous ivuxolimab was administered to patients every 2 weeks at six dose levels: 0.01, 0.1, 0.3, 1.5, 3 and 10 mg/kg. Study-wide conclusions, independent of this receptor: Clonal expansion of both CD4+ and CD8+ blood T cells was observed from baseline to week 6 at doses 0.1 to 3.0 mg/kg. Low levels of normalized T-cell clonal expansion were also seen in some nonresponding patients. Partial responders in the 0.1-3.0 mg/kg groups had among the lowest normalized peripheral clonal expansion, especially among CD8+ T cells. After ivuxolimab, more expanded clones were found on average in CD8+ T cells than in CD4+ T cells. Which antigens the clonally expanded peripheral T cells were specific for was not determined.

Patients with autoimmune disease history or receiving systemic immunosuppression were excluded from the trial. Peripheral blood for TCR sequencing was drawn from every dose cohort at baseline, at cycle 4 day 1 and at cycle 7 day 1. The samples were drawn from a first-in-human, open-label, multicenter phase I dose-escalation trial of ivuxolimab. Adults with locally advanced or metastatic head and neck squamous cell, hepatocellular, melanoma or renal cell carcinoma were enrolled in the trial. Before TCR sequencing, CD4+ T cells and CD8+ T cells from peripheral blood were sorted into separate populations. To sequence the TCRbeta CDR3 region, genomic DNA was isolated from the sorted cells. TCRbeta CDR3 regions were sequenced using the immunoSEQ Assay. TCRdb's version of the immuneACCESS table is confined to in-frame rearrangements and falls short of the full clone set. An unresolved V gene accounts for under half of the shortfall where checked; the remainder is of unknown origin. Here the sample has tens of thousands of clones; 88% occur a single time. The top ten hold approximately 10% of the sample.

The CDR3 measures 15 amino acids from cysteine to phenylalanine. The retained sequence is limited to the CDR3, 45 bases, with the frame set at the first base. CDR1 and CDR2 (MDHEN, SYDVKM) derive from the germline V gene. V is reduced by 7 bases and J by 0 bases, leaving a spacing of 13 bases between them. Rearrangement joined TRBV28 to TRBJ2-1; the D region possibly corresponds to TRBD1 (5 bases align). The clonotype was recovered from an adult with an advanced solid tumor such as melanoma, head and neck, liver or kidney cancer. Sequencing used CD4+ or CD8+ T cells sorted from blood, obtained in a trial of the OX40 agonist ivuxolimab. The DNA sequence is given as TGTGCCAGCATCTTGGACACGAGCTCCTACAATGAGCAGTTCTTC. The encoded protein is CASILDTSSYNEQFF. This CDR3, with the reference TRBV28 and TRBJ2-1 proteins standing in past its ends, gives the full variable domain DVKVTQSSRYLVKRTGEKVFLECVQDMDHENMFWYRQDPGLGLRLIYFSYDVKMKEKGDIPEGYSVSREKKERFSLILESASTNQTSMYLCASILDTSSYNEQFFGPGTRLTVL.